Below, 7 T cell receptor beta chains from the same sample are listed, as sequenced in a study of identical twins. Using its own MiXCR run on the 5' RACE reads, TCRdb lists one record per CDR3 protein. The sample includes about 260,000 distinct CDR3 sequences, 7% seen only once; the top ten take 3.6%. In addition, the sample was reused for a study of yellow fever vaccine responses in identical twins.

The sample consisted of memory (CD45RO+) T cells sorted from blood. All receptors come from a woman between 18 and 29 years old in good health.

This clonotype occurred a few times. The V gene is TRBV14, the J gene TRBJ2-1, with 13 positions matching TRBD2. Germline V gene lookup returns CDR1 SGHDN and CDR2 FVKESK. The CDR3 length is 23 residues. V shed 0 bases, J shed 0 bases, and the junction held 17 bases outside the gene matches. CDR3 sequence (DNA): TGTGCCAGCAGCCAAGATGTTAGGGTGCGGACTAGCGGGAGTGGTTTCTCCTACAATGAGCAGTTCTTC. It specifies CASSQDVRVRTSGSGFSYNEQFF.

The table lists this clonotype with many counts. The chain joins TRBV12-3 or TRBV12-4 to TRBJ2-1, with D possibly matching TRBD2 (6 bases). CDR3 size: 14 residues. The germline V and J ends were trimmed by 7 bases and 1 base, with 11 bases remaining between them. The CDR3 here is CASNRGKSYNEQFF. The CDR3 coding sequence is TGTGCCAGCAACCGGGGGAAGTCCTACAATGAGCAGTTCTTC.

This clonotype was seen a handful of times. The chain joins TRBV12-3 or TRBV12-4 to TRBJ1-1; the match to TRBD1 covers 9 bases. The CDR3 totals 11 residues. V lost 6 bases to trimming and J lost 10 bases; unmatched junction nucleotides: 3. The CDR3 loop is CASRGQGGAFF. CDR3 nucleotide sequence: TGTGCCAGCAGGGGACAGGGAGGAGCTTTCTTT.

This clonotype was detected a few times. This chain connects TRBV5-1 to TRBJ2-2; 9 nucleotides align to TRBD1. Germline V gene sequence: CDR1 SGHRS, CDR2 YFSETQ. CDR3 length: 15 amino acids. The V and J ends lost 3 bases and 3 bases, in that order; junction bases with no gene match: 3. CDR3 nucleotides: TGCGCCAGCAGCTGGACAGGGGTGGACACCGGGGAGCTGTTTTTT. Protein: CASSWTGVDTGELFF.

This clonotype appeared a few times. The chain has TRBV7-9 and TRBJ1-3; weak D call: TRBD1 (6 bases). Germline V gives CDR1 SEHNR, CDR2 FQNEAQ (reference sequence). V lost 0 bases, J lost 1 base, and 10 bases lay in between. The CDR3 runs to 16 residues. This chain's CDR3 is CASSLAGHESGNTIYF. CDR3 nucleotides: TGTGCCAGCAGCTTAGCGGGACATGAATCTGGAAACACCATATATTTT.

This clonotype was found a few times. This chain links TRBV6-1 with TRBJ2-3; D call uncertain. The germline CDR1 and CDR2 sequences are MNHNS and SASEGT. This CDR3 region has 11 residues. CDR3 in DNA: TGTGCGGGTGCGATCACAGATACGCAGTATTTT. Amino acid sequence: CAGAITDTQYF.

The V call is TRBV11-2, the J call TRBJ2-2; D gene unclear. V was pared by 3 bases and J by 3 bases, with 8 bases between. The CDR3 is 14 amino acids. Per the germline V gene, CDR1 is SGHAT and CDR2 is FQNNGV. CDR3 coding DNA: TGTGCCAGCAGCTTGTCCATCGACACCGGGGAGCTGTTTTTT. Amino acid sequence: CASSLSIDTGELFF.